The source of this T cell receptor (beta chain) is a study of blood T cells in healthy people across ages. Study-wide points: Older age coincided with a roughly linear decline in TCR beta diversity per million T cells. Higher naive T cell percentage went strongly together with higher TCR beta diversity.

Researchers isolated at least 6 million PBMCs per sample. PCR was performed a second time for roughly 6 to 12 cycles using a sample-barcoded 5' primer and a J-beta primer mix. The template-switch adaptor, which had 12 random nucleotides, put a tag on each cDNA molecule. Each CDR3 protein is one row after TCRdb ran MiXCR on the 5' RACE reads. The sample lists around 650,000 distinct CDR3 sequences; approximately 31% were seen once. The ends were cut back, 0 bases at V and 13 bases at J, with 16 bases in the middle. Per germline, CDR1 LGHDT and CDR2 YNNKEL (reference sequence). The CDR3 contains 14 residues. Comment on this clonotype: Its antigen is unknown.

Sample: blood. This chain joins TRBV3-1 and TRBJ2-4, with D uncertain. The source of this sequence is a woman aged 80 or older in good health. This chain's CDR3 is CASSQEWAYNEQYF. CDR3 DNA: TGTGCCAGCAGCCAAGAATGGGCCTACAATGAGCAGTACTTC.